This TCR beta chain was sequenced during a study of blood T cell repertoires in COVID-19. Study background: Both acute and convalescent COVID-19 samples were obtained from the United States, Italy and Spain.

Only in-frame clones appear in the TCRdb table, and some are missing; sequencing was by immunoSEQ multiplex PCR. The sample records about 64,000 clones, roughly 91% being singletons. Cohort 3 recovered donors had two negative PCRs, clearance, or symptom resolution. Sequencing was performed on PBMCs or T cells enriched from blood (not recorded which). The sequence was obtained from a woman in her forties who had recovered from COVID-19.

CDR3 protein: CASSEDRGPFYNEQFF. CDR3 nucleotide sequence: TGTGCCAGCAGCGAGGACAGGGGGCCTTTCTACAATGAGCAGTTCTTC. The chain employs TRBV9 and TRBJ2-1; 11 bases match TRBD1. V lost 3 bases and J lost 3; bases outside the gene matches: 5. The CDR3 sequence is 16 residues long. Germline values: CDR1 SGDLS, CDR2 YYNGEE.